This T cell receptor beta chain was obtained from a study of blood T cell repertoires in COVID-19. Sequenced by immunoSEQ multiplex PCR; TCRdb stores in-frame clones only, minus some. Counted here are 160,000 or so clones, roughly 87% occurring once; the ten biggest clones make up roughly 1.5%. CDR3 length: 16 residues. CDR1 and CDR2 (germline): KGHSH, LQKENI. The ends lost 0 bases at V and 5 bases at J; junction bases unmatched: 4. The source is a woman in her 50s with acute or convalescent COVID-19. J is TRBJ2-5 and V is TRBV18; 12 nucleotides line up with TRBD1. The sequenced sample consisted of peripheral blood. CDR3 in amino acids: CASSPPGTGGRETQYF. The CDR3, as DNA: TGTGCCAGCTCACCACCTGGGACAGGGGGCAGGGAGACCCAGTACTTC.